This TCR beta chain was captured by sequencing in a study of blood T cell repertoires in COVID-19. Study details: Acute-phase and convalescent COVID-19 samples originated in the United States, Italy and Spain. PBMCs, B-cell-depleted T cells, or T cells were the source of the cDNA or gDNA that made up the material.

How the authors handled the data: Amplification of reference gene primers provided the estimated nucleated cell counts. Profiling relied on immunoSEQ multiplex PCR, and the TCRdb table lists in-frame clones only, not all of them. V and J calls and clone size are given by that table; D and trimming were obtained from the DNA. The table records 200,000 to 250,000 clones, 75% to 90% of them present only once. In germline, CDR1 is SGHRS, CDR2 YFSETQ. V lost 5 bases and J lost 5; bases outside the gene matches: 8. There are 16 residues in the CDR3. The chain links TRBV5-1 to TRBJ2-5, with TRBD2 matching over 14 bases. This receptor was taken from a man aged 55-75 years who had recovered from COVID-19. The specimen sequenced was peripheral blood. The CDR3 nucleotides are TGCGCCAGCAGGCTGATGACTAGCGGGGGGGATGAGACCCAGTACTTC. As protein: CASRLMTSGGDETQYF. Full variable domain (missing parts from reference TRBV5-1 and TRBJ2-5): KAGVTQTPRYLIKTRGQQVTLSCSPISGHRSVSWYQQTPGQGLQFLFEYFSETQRNKGNFPGRFSGRQFSNSRSEMNVSTLELGDSALYLCASRLMTSGGDETQYFGPGTRLLVL.